These 2 T cell receptor beta chains originate from one sample sequenced in a study of blood T cell repertoires in COVID-19. Profiled with immunoSEQ multiplex PCR; TCRdb holds only in-frame clones, not every one. The sample shows approximately 84,000 clones, 75% to 85% of them seen only once. Specimen: peripheral blood. The source is a woman older than 75 with acute or convalescent COVID-19.

The rearrangement links TRBV18 to TRBJ1-1; no firm D call. V was clipped by 3 bases and J by 1 base, with 12 bases between them. This CDR3 is 15 amino acids long. CDR1 KGHSH and CDR2 LQKENI come from the germline V gene. The CDR3 DNA sequence: TGTGCCAGCTCACCTTGGAGGGCGGAGAACACTGAAGCTTTCTTT. It encodes CASSPWRAENTEAFF.

The genes are TRBV9 and TRBJ2-1; 11 nucleotides align to TRBD2. Looked up from germline, CDR1 is SGDLS and CDR2 is YYNGEE. V lost 7 bases, J lost 3 bases, and 0 bases stayed unmatched. The CDR3 totals 13 residues. The CDR3 protein is CASGTSGYNEQFF. The CDR3 DNA reads TGTGCCAGCGGGACTAGCGGCTACAATGAGCAGTTCTTC.